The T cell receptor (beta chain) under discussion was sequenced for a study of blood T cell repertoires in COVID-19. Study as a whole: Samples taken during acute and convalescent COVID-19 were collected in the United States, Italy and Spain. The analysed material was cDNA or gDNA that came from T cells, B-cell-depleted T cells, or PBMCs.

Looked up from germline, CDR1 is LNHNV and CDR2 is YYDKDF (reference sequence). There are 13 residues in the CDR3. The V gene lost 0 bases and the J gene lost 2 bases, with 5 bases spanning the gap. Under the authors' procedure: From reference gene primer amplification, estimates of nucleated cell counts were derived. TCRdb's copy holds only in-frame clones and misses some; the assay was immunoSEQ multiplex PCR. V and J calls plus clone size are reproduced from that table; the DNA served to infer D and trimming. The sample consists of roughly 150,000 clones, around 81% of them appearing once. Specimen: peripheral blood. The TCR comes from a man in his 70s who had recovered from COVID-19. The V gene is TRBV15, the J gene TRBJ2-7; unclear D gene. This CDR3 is CATSRDKTYEQYF. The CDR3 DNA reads TGTGCCACCAGCAGAGATAAAACCTACGAGCAGTACTTC. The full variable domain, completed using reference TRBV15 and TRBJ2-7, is DAMVIQNPRYQVTQFGKPVTLSCSQTLNHNVMYWYQQKSSQAPKLLFHYYDKDFNNEADTPDNFQSRRPNTSFCFLDIRSPGLGDTAMYLCATSRDKTYEQYFGPGTRLTVT.